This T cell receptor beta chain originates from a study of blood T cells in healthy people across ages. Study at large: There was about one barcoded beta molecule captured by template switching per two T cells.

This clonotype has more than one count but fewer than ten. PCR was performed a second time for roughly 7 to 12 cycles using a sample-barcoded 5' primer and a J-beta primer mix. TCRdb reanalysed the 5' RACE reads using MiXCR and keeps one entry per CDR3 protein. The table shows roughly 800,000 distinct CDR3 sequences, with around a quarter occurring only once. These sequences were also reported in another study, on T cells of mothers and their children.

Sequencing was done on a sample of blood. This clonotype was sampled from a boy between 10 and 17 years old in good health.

DNA for the CDR3: TGTGCCACCAGTGATGCCGGGACAGAAGAGACCCAGTACTTC. This translates into CATSDAGTEETQYF. V usage is TRBV24-1 and J usage is TRBJ2-5; 7 nucleotides agree with TRBD1. J was trimmed by 3 bases and V by 3 bases; bases with no gene match: 3. The CDR3 extends over 14 amino acids. Germline CDR1 reads KGHDR; CDR2 reads SFDVKD.